This entry lists 24 T cell receptor beta chains sequenced from one sample in a study of blood T cell repertoires in COVID-19 (dated by TCRdb to the early 2020s). Libraries were made using the immunoSEQ multiplex PCR assay. TCRdb re-hosts the immuneACCESS table, in-frame sequences only. Its copies lack some clones; in the studies checked, an unresolved V gene accounts for under half of them, and the cause for the rest is not known. This sample gives a few hundred thousand clones in total; approximately 83% of them show up just once. Around 3.5% of the sample comes from the top ten. The sample comprised PBMCs or T cells enriched from blood (not recorded which). The receptors were sampled from a man aged 50-60 years who had recovered from COVID-19.

This CDR3 is CASSLVTGLEETQYF. In DNA, the CDR3 is TGTGCCAGCAGCTTAGTAACCGGGTTGGAGGAGACCCAGTACTTC. The chain combines TRBV7-9 with TRBJ2-5; D remains unclear. This CDR3 comprises 15 residues. Trimming shortened V by 1 base and J by 5 bases, and 14 bases separated the two germline ends. Germline CDR1 and CDR2: SEHNR and FQNEAQ (reference sequence). Full variable domain (remainder filled in from reference TRBV7-9 and TRBJ2-5): DTGVSQNPRHKITKRGQNVTFRCDPISEHNRLYWYRQTLGQGPEFLTYFQNEAQLEKSRLLSDRFSAERPKGSFSTLEIQRTEQGDSAMYLCASSLVTGLEETQYFGPGTRLLVL.

The rearrangement links TRBV3-1 (or the pseudogene TRBV3-2) to TRBJ1-2; D remains ambiguous. Germline-derived CDR1 and CDR2 are LGHDT and YNNKEL (reference sequence). V lost 4 bases and J lost 4, with 10 bases in between. CDR3 length: 13 residues. The CDR3 DNA reads as TGTGCCAGCAGCCTCTCTGGCCCCTATGGCTACACCTTC. Amino acids: CASSLSGPYGYTF.

This chain links TRBV5-1 with TRBJ1-2, with 7 bases fitting TRBD1. The CDR3 totals 15 residues. Losses at the gene ends were 0 bases for V and 7 bases for J; bases not matched to a gene: 9. The germline CDR1 and CDR2 sequences are SGHRS and YFSETQ. The CDR3 reads CASSLAGVGGGGYTF. DNA of the CDR3: TGCGCCAGCAGCTTGGCCGGAGTAGGGGGCGGTGGCTACACCTTC.

V and J are TRBV5-7 and TRBJ1-5; 8 positions match TRBD1. TRBV5-7 is classed as an ORF, of uncertain function. The CDR3 has 14 residues. Trimming took 6 bases from V and 4 from J; bases not matched to a gene: 6. The CDR3, as DNA: TGTGCCAGCACCGACGGGACAGGTAATCAGCCCCAGCATTTT. Translated, it gives CASTDGTGNQPQHF.

This chain connects TRBV10-1 to TRBJ2-2, with D possibly matching TRBD2 (5 bases). V was pared by 6 bases and J by 2 bases, with 13 bases between. Germline CDR1 WNHNN, CDR2 SYGVQD (reference sequence). The CDR3 totals 15 residues. The CDR3 DNA reads TGCGCCAGCAGCAAAGGGCGGGTTAACACCGGGGAGCTGTTTTTT. Protein: CASSKGRVNTGELFF.

The chain combines TRBV5-1 with TRBJ1-4; D is perhaps TRBD1 (5 bases). The CDR3 extends over 14 amino acids. Trimming took 7 bases from V and 7 from J, leaving 17 bases between them. Germline-derived CDR1 and CDR2 are SGHRS and YFSETQ. CDR3 loop: CASSGGTGPEKLFF. DNA for the CDR3: TGCGCCAGCTCCGGCGGGACCGGACCTGAAAAACTGTTTTTT. The full variable domain, completed using reference TRBV5-1 and TRBJ1-4, is KAGVTQTPRYLIKTRGQQVTLSCSPISGHRSVSWYQQTPGQGLQFLFEYFSETQRNKGNFPGRFSGRQFSNSRSEMNVSTLELGDSALYLCASSGGTGPEKLFFGSGTQLSVL.

CDR3 nucleotides: TGCGCCAGCAGCCCGGGACTTTCTCGGGAGCTGTTTTTT. This sequence encodes CASSPGLSRELFF. This chain joins TRBV4-1 and TRBJ2-2, with D perhaps TRBD2 (6 bases). This CDR3 has 13 amino acids. Germline V gives CDR1 MGHRA, CDR2 YSYEKL. Trimming left V 4 bases short and J 9 bases short, with 12 bases between.

This chain connects TRBV10-2 to TRBJ2-3; D remains ambiguous. V was trimmed by 11 bases and J by 6 bases, leaving 12 bases between them. Germline CDR1 is WSHSY and CDR2 is SAAADI. The CDR3 covers 11 residues. This CDR3 reads CARDQADTQYF. The CDR3 nucleotides are TGCGCCCGCGACCAGGCCGATACGCAGTATTTT.

This clone appeared a single time. The rearrangement joins TRBV9 to TRBJ2-3; D remains ambiguous. The CDR3 extends over 12 amino acids. V dropped 4 bases and J dropped 6 bases, with 9 bases sitting between them. CDR1 SGDLS and CDR2 YYNGEE come from the germline V gene. The CDR3 DNA sequence: TGTGCCAGCAGCAAGTCGCGGGATACGCAGTATTTT. This codes for CASSKSRDTQYF.

The chain has TRBV9 and TRBJ1-1; D uncertain. V dropped 3 bases and J dropped 1 base, with 10 bases sitting between them. Germline V gives CDR1 SGDLS, CDR2 YYNGEE. The CDR3 consists of 14 residues. For the CDR3, the DNA is TGTGCCAGCAGCGGAGGCATCCAGAACACTGAAGCTTTCTTT. Its translation: CASSGGIQNTEAFF.

V is TRBV5-5 and J is TRBJ1-2; 11 bases fit TRBD1. Trimming cost V 4 bases and J 3 bases; bases outside gene matches: 5. The germline V gene has CDR1 SGHKS and CDR2 YYEKEE (reference sequence). This CDR3 is built from 15 residues. Here the CDR3 reads CASSVGQGVDYGYTF. CDR3 nucleotide sequence: TGTGCCAGCAGCGTGGGACAGGGGGTTGACTATGGCTACACCTTC.

This chain joins TRBV27 and TRBJ1-5; 7 positions match TRBD1. The CDR3 has 14 residues. V lost 4 bases to trimming and J lost 8 bases; unmatched junction nucleotides: 8. CDR1 is MNHEY and CDR2 is SMNVEV in the germline V gene (reference sequence). DNA of the CDR3: TGTGCCAGCAGTTCGACAGGGTTAACAGAGCCCCAGCATTTT. Translation gives CASSSTGLTEPQHF.

The chain employs TRBV29-1 and TRBJ2-7, with D perhaps matching TRBD1 (7 bases). V was pared by 4 bases and J by 2 bases, with 15 bases between. There are 14 residues in the CDR3. In germline, CDR1 is SQVTM, CDR2 ANQGSEA. In nucleotides, the CDR3 is TGCAGCGTTGGATTAGCAGGGGGGCCCTACGAGCAGTACTTC. Protein product: CSVGLAGGPYEQYF.

The rearrangement links TRBV4-1 to TRBJ2-1, with D uncertain. CDR3 size: 15 residues. Deletions cut 1 base from V and 9 bases from J, with 16 bases between. Germline loops: CDR1 MGHRA, CDR2 YSYEKL. The CDR3 bases are TGCGCCAGCAGCCAAGTGTCCCCAGCGCAATCTGAGCAGTTCTTC. Translating gives CASSQVSPAQSEQFF.

The V and J genes are TRBV7-8 and TRBJ2-1; 11 bases map to TRBD2. Losses at the gene ends were 6 bases for V and 9 bases for J; bases not matched to a gene: 10. Germline assignment: CDR1 SGHVS and CDR2 FQNEAQ. This CDR3 has 15 residues. CDR3 protein: CASRNQLAGEVEQFF. The CDR3 DNA reads as TGTGCCAGCAGAAACCAACTAGCGGGAGAGGTTGAGCAGTTCTTC.

The genes are TRBV6-2 or TRBV6-3 and TRBJ2-7, with D hard to call. The V end was cut by 0 bases, the J end by 1 base, with 10 bases between. Germline lookup yields CDR1 MNHEY and CDR2 SVGEGT. The CDR3 loop spans 15 amino acids. The CDR3 region is CASSYSSPPSYEQYF. The CDR3 bases are TGTGCCAGCAGTTACTCGAGTCCCCCGTCCTACGAGCAGTACTTC.

The chain combines TRBV7-8 with TRBJ1-3, with TRBD1 matching 7 bases. V was clipped by 5 bases and J by 0 bases; unmatched bases: 4. From germline, CDR1 is SGHVS and CDR2 FQNEAQ. The CDR3 spans 15 residues. CDR3 residues: CASSRRGPSGNTIYF. DNA of the CDR3: TGTGCCAGCAGCCGTAGGGGGCCCTCTGGAAACACCATATATTTT.

The chain uses TRBV4-1 and TRBJ2-1, with D maybe TRBD1 (6 bases). The CDR3 has 15 residues. V was shortened by 0 bases and J by 4 bases, with 10 bases between the two germline ends. The V gene's germline CDR1 is MGHRA and CDR2 YSYEKL. CDR3 DNA sequence: TGCGCCAGCAGCCAAGATACGAGGGGGTACAATGAGCAGTTCTTC. This gives the protein CASSQDTRGYNEQFF.

About this clone: Mismatch with germline at one junction end may stem from a read error. This sample includes further DNA sequences coding for the same CDR3. This chain links TRBV9 with TRBJ2-7; 13 nucleotides line up with TRBD2. Germline CDR1 and CDR2: SGDLS and YYNGEE. CDR3 size: 15 residues. The CDR3 protein is CASSVGTSGIEEQYF. The CDR3 nucleotides read TGTGCCAGTAGCGTCGGGACTAGCGGGATTGAGGAGCAGTACTTC.

This chain uses TRBV27 with TRBJ2-5; 8 bases are shared with TRBD1. The length of the CDR3 is 16 residues. The germline V gene has CDR1 MNHEY and CDR2 SMNVEV (reference sequence). V trimming: 5 bases; J trimming: 3 bases; junction bases outside the gene matches: 11. The CDR3 sequence: CASSTPTGAQEETQYF. DNA for the CDR3: TGTGCCAGCAGTACCCCGACAGGGGCTCAGGAAGAGACCCAGTACTTC.

The genes are TRBV6-4 and TRBJ1-2; D unresolved. Germline loops: CDR1 MRHNA, CDR2 SNTAGT. The length of the CDR3 is 13 residues. V was pared by 3 bases and J by 4 bases, with 9 bases between. The CDR3 coding sequence is TGTGCCAGCAGTGATTCGGCGGGCTATGGCTACACCTTC. This encodes CASSDSAGYGYTF.

This chain joins TRBV9 and TRBJ1-2, with 7 nucleotides matching TRBD1. The CDR3 loop spans 15 amino acids. The V gene end was trimmed by 0 bases and the J gene end by 2 bases; junction bases not matched to a gene: 4. Per the germline V gene, CDR1 is SGDLS and CDR2 is YYNGEE. The DNA for the CDR3 is TGTGCCAGCAGCGTAGAGGGACAGCTGAACTATGGCTACACCTTC. Its protein product is CASSVEGQLNYGYTF.

The CDR3, as DNA: TGTGCCAGCAGCTTCGGGGGCACAGATACGCAGTATTTT. Protein product: CASSFGGTDTQYF. The rearrangement links TRBV3-1 (or the pseudogene TRBV3-2) to TRBJ2-3; perhaps TRBD2 as D (5 bases). From germline, CDR1 is LGHDT and CDR2 YNNKEL (reference sequence). V was pared by 5 bases and J by 1 base, with 7 bases between. The CDR3 length is 13 residues.

The rearrangement joins TRBV4-2 to TRBJ1-2; D is uncertain. CDR1 is LGHNA and CDR2 is YNFKEQ in the germline V gene. Trimming left V 0 bases short and J 8 bases short, with 13 bases between. This CDR3 region has 14 residues. The CDR3 protein is CASSQDREGGGYTF. As DNA, the CDR3 is TGTGCCAGCAGCCAAGATAGGGAAGGAGGCGGCTACACCTTC.